This T cell receptor (beta chain) originates from a study of blood T cell repertoires in COVID-19. Study in general: COVID-19 samples, acute and convalescent, were from the United States, Italy and Spain. Nucleic acid was either cDNA or gDNA, and it came from T cells, B-cell-depleted T cells, or PBMCs.

Per the study methods: Reference gene primer amplification in the assay estimated nucleated cell counts. This table comes from immunoSEQ multiplex PCR, and its TCRdb copy is limited to in-frame clones, with some not included. D and trimming were read from the DNA, whereas the V and J calls and clone size are those reported in that table. The sample contains approximately 210,000 clones, roughly 84% of which appear only once. The receptor was derived from a man aged 30-40 years with active or convalescent COVID-19. What was sequenced was peripheral blood.

The CDR3 loop is CASSRGRVVGTDTQYF. In DNA form, the CDR3 reads TGTGCCAGCAGCCGGGGTCGGGTTGTCGGCACAGATACGCAGTATTTT. The gene calls are TRBV7-9 and TRBJ2-3; a weak D match, TRBD2 (5 bases). V lost 5 bases and J lost 1, with 16 bases in between. This CDR3 is 16 amino acids long. Germline V CDR1 and CDR2: SEHNR, FQNEAQ (reference sequence).